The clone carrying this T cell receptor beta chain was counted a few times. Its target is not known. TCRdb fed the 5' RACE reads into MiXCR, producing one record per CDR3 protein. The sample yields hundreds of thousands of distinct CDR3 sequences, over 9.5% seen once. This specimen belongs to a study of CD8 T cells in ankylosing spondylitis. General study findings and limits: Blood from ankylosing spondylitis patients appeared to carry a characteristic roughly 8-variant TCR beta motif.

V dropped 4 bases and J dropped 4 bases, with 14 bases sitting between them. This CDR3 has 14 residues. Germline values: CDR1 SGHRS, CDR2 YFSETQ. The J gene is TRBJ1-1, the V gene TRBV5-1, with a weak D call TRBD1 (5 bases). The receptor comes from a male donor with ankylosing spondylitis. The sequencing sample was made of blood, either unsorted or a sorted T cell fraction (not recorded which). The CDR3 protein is CASSIDVQVTEAFF. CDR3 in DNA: TGCGCCAGCAGCATAGACGTACAGGTCACTGAAGCTTTCTTT.